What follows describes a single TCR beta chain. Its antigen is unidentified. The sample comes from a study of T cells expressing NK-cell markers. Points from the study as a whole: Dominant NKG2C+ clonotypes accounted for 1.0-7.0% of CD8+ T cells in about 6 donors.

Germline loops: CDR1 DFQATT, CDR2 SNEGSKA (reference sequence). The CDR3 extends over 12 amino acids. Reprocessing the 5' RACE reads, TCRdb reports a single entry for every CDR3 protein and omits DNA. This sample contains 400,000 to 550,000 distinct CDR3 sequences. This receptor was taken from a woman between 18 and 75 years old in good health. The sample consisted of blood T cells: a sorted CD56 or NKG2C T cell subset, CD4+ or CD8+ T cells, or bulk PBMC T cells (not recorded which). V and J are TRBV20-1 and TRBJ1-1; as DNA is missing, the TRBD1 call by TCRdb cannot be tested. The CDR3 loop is CSARDGAGEAFF.